This T cell receptor beta chain derives from a study of OX40 agonist ivuxolimab in advanced cancers. The wider study: The study gave patients intravenous ivuxolimab at 0.01 to 10 mg/kg every 2 weeks. Patients with hepatocellular carcinoma, melanoma, renal cell or head and neck cancer made up the dose-escalation patients. Broader study findings: Undetermined was the antigen specificity of the expanded peripheral T cells. Both CD4+ and CD8+ T cell populations in blood had undergone clonal expansion by week 6 at 0.1 to 3.0 mg/kg.

The protocol was immunoSEQ multiplex PCR, while the TCRdb copy is restricted to in-frame clones and leaves out a portion. The table records over 55,000 clones, just over 90% of them present only once. Germline V gives CDR1 LNHDA, CDR2 SQIVND (reference sequence). CDR3 length: 15 residues. Trimming took 1 base from V and 5 from J; bases not matched to a gene: 6. In regard to this clone: Its antigen remains unidentified.

The clonotype was recovered from an adult with an advanced solid tumor such as melanoma, head and neck, liver or kidney cancer. Sequencing was performed on CD4+ or CD8+ T cells sorted from blood, taken in a trial of the OX40 agonist ivuxolimab. V is TRBV19 and J is TRBJ2-7, with 9 nucleotides matching TRBD2. The CDR3 bases are TGTGCCAGTAGTATAGTGGCGGGAGGGCCCCACGAGCAGTACTTC. It is translated as CASSIVAGGPHEQYF.